Each of the 23 T cell receptor beta chains below was sequenced from the same sample in a study of cytomegalovirus exposure and HLA in healthy donors. The PCR contained 60 Vbeta and 13 Jbeta primers. Assay: immunoSEQ multiplex PCR; the TCRdb copy retains only in-frame clones and omits some. The sample yields about 170,000 clones, 85% seen once. Source material: PBMCs. The receptor set was obtained from a man younger than 45 in good health and CMV-seropositive.

The chain links TRBV7-3 to TRBJ2-1, with D perhaps TRBD2 (5 bases). This CDR3 contains 13 residues. Germline CDR1 SGHTA, CDR2 FQGTGA. V lost 3 bases and J 7 bases, leaving 10 bases between the germline ends. The chain's CDR3 is CASSLEAANEQFF. DNA for the CDR3: TGTGCCAGCAGCTTGGAAGCGGCTAATGAGCAGTTCTTC.

This rearrangement joins TRBV6-6 to TRBJ2-1; the match to TRBD2 covers 7 bases. This CDR3 region has 16 residues. Trimming at V came to 6 bases and at J to 7 bases, leaving 15 bases not matched to a gene. Germline CDR1 MNHNY, CDR2 SVGAGI (reference sequence). CDR3 DNA sequence: TGTGCCAGCAGGTCCTCACTAGCGCCTAGTAGGAATGAGCAGTTCTTC. Its protein is CASRSSLAPSRNEQFF.

This clone has a handful of counts. The chain employs TRBV29-1 and TRBJ2-3; TRBD2 aligns across 8 bases. The CDR3 extends over 17 amino acids. Germline CDR1 is SQVTM and CDR2 is ANQGSEA. The J segment lost 0 bases and the V segment lost 0 bases, leaving 8 bases of the junction unmatched. This CDR3 is CSVEDGFSGTSTDTQYF. CDR3 nucleotides: TGCAGCGTTGAAGATGGGTTTAGCGGGACAAGCACAGATACGCAGTATTTT.

The gene calls are TRBV5-5 and TRBJ1-5; maybe TRBD1 (6 bases). There are 15 residues in the CDR3. The germline V gene has CDR1 SGHKS and CDR2 YYEKEE (reference sequence). V shed 0 bases and J shed 6 bases, with 13 bases lying between them. The CDR3 protein is CASSLEYRVGQPQHF. The CDR3 DNA reads TGTGCCAGCAGCTTGGAATACAGGGTCGGTCAGCCCCAGCATTTT.

The chain couples TRBV6-5 to TRBJ2-7; the match to TRBD1 covers 8 bases. The CDR3 sequence is 14 residues long. V gave up 6 bases and J gave up 3 bases; unmatched junction bases: 7. In germline, CDR1 is MNHEY, CDR2 SVGAGI. The CDR3 reads CASRPGQGFYEQYF. DNA for the CDR3: TGTGCCAGCAGACCCGGACAGGGTTTCTACGAGCAGTACTTC.

The gene calls are TRBV4-2 and TRBJ1-5, with D tentatively TRBD1 (5 bases). This CDR3 has 18 residues. The V end was cut by 0 bases, the J end by 0 bases, with 15 bases between. Germline-derived CDR1 and CDR2 are LGHNA and YNFKEQ. DNA of the CDR3: TGTGCCAGCAGCCAAGATCCAGGGTTTATTGATAGCAATCAGCCCCAGCATTTT. Protein sequence: CASSQDPGFIDSNQPQHF.

J is TRBJ1-1 and V is TRBV4-2; possibly TRBD1 for D (5 bases). CDR3 length: 15 amino acids. V was shortened by 0 bases and J by 10 bases, with 18 bases between the two germline ends. From germline, CDR1 is LGHNA and CDR2 YNFKEQ. Here the CDR3 DNA reads TGTGCCAGCAGCCAAGATGTGGGGCCTTCCCTGGGAGCTTTCTTT. Protein: CASSQDVGPSLGAFF.

V is TRBV4-1 and J is TRBJ2-2, with D perhaps TRBD2 (6 bases). Trimming stripped 4 bases from V and 2 bases from J, with 14 bases between. From germline, CDR1 is MGHRA and CDR2 YSYEKL. The CDR3 has 16 amino acids. The CDR3 spells CASSPIGAGNTGELFF. CDR3 sequence (DNA): TGCGCCAGCAGCCCAATCGGGGCGGGAAACACCGGGGAGCTGTTTTTT.

This clone was seen a handful of times. The rearrangement links TRBV4-1 to TRBJ1-4; D is uncertain. The CDR3 is made up of 17 amino acids. Germline values: CDR1 MGHRA, CDR2 YSYEKL. V lost 3 bases to trimming and J lost 5 bases, with 19 bases between them. This CDR3 reads CASSQGTLAGTNEKLFF. CDR3 nucleotide sequence: TGCGCCAGCAGCCAGGGTACGTTAGCGGGAACCAATGAAAAACTGTTTTTT.

J is TRBJ2-4 and V is TRBV30; D unclear. Trimming took off 3 bases at V and 0 bases at J, with 6 bases between the two ends. Germline V CDR1 and CDR2: GTSNPN, SVGIG (reference sequence). The CDR3 is 13 amino acids. This CDR3 reads CAWSLLAKNIQYF. The CDR3 DNA reads TGTGCCTGGAGCTTGTTAGCCAAAAACATTCAGTACTTC. The full variable domain, completed using reference TRBV30 and TRBJ2-4, is SQTIHQWPATLVQPVGSPLSLECTVEGTSNPNLYWYRQAAGRGLQLLFYSVGIGQISSEVPQNLSASRPQDRQFILSSKKLLLSDSGFYLCAWSLLAKNIQYFGAGTRLSVL.

V usage is TRBV7-2 and J usage is TRBJ2-5; D call uncertain. The CDR3 covers 14 residues. V shed 0 bases and J shed 2 bases, with 7 bases lying between them. The V gene's germline CDR1 is SGHTA and CDR2 FQGNSA. CDR3 region: CASSLAIGQETQYF. Written as DNA, the CDR3 is TGTGCCAGCAGCTTAGCGATCGGGCAAGAGACCCAGTACTTC.

The gene calls are TRBV5-1 and TRBJ2-5, with a weak D call TRBD1 (5 bases). CDR1 and CDR2 from the germline V gene are SGHRS and YFSETQ. The CDR3 is made up of 13 amino acids. V lost 3 bases and J 4 bases, leaving 10 bases between the germline ends. CDR3 residues: CASSWQGRETQYF. The CDR3 DNA sequence: TGCGCCAGCAGCTGGCAGGGTCGAGAGACCCAGTACTTC.

The chain has TRBV5-1 and TRBJ1-1; D might be TRBD1 (5 bases). The V end lost 2 bases, the J end lost 4 bases, and 9 bases lay between the germline ends. The germline CDR1 and CDR2 sequences are SGHRS and YFSETQ. The CDR3 consists of 13 residues. The CDR3: CASSFGAGTEAFF. CDR3 DNA: TGCGCCAGCAGCTTTGGGGCTGGCACTGAAGCTTTCTTT. The full variable domain, its missing parts supplied by reference TRBV5-1 and TRBJ1-1, is KAGVTQTPRYLIKTRGQQVTLSCSPISGHRSVSWYQQTPGQGLQFLFEYFSETQRNKGNFPGRFSGRQFSNSRSEMNVSTLELGDSALYLCASSFGAGTEAFFGQGTRLTVV.

The chain couples TRBV5-1 to TRBJ2-7, with TRBD1 matching 8 bases. With 4 bases clipped from V and 0 bases from J, the junction kept 9 bases outside the gene matches. This CDR3 is built from 16 residues. CDR1 is SGHRS, CDR2 YFSETQ, per germline. The chain's CDR3 is CASSPLPGTGSYEQYF. The CDR3 bases are TGCGCCAGCAGCCCCTTGCCCGGGACAGGCTCCTACGAGCAGTACTTC.

This clone was recorded only once. The chain recombines TRBV7-8 with TRBJ2-1, with D possibly TRBD2 on 6 matching bases. The CDR3 loop spans 17 amino acids. Trimming shortened V by 1 base and J by 4 bases, and 17 bases separated the two germline ends. Germline V gene sequence: CDR1 SGHVS, CDR2 FQNEAQ. The CDR3 nucleotides read TGTGCCAGCAGCTTAGTCCTAGCGCATCCCCTATACAATGAGCAGTTCTTC. This sequence encodes CASSLVLAHPLYNEQFF.

This clone came up once. The chain recombines TRBV2 with TRBJ2-3, with D perhaps TRBD2 (5 bases). This CDR3 region has 16 residues. Germline CDR1 is SNHLY and CDR2 is FYNNEI. V lost 2 bases and J 2 bases, leaving 14 bases between the germline ends. The CDR3 spells CASSERVGLVTDTQYF. For the CDR3, the DNA is TGTGCCAGCAGTGAAAGGGTTGGACTCGTCACAGATACGCAGTATTTT.

This chain uses TRBV2 with TRBJ2-1; TRBD2 agrees at 8 bases. This CDR3 has 17 residues. In germline, CDR1 is SNHLY, CDR2 FYNNEI. The V and J ends lost 6 bases and 0 bases, in that order; junction bases with no gene match: 10. Here the CDR3 DNA reads TGTGCCAGCAGACAGGTGGAGCGGGGGAGCTCCTACAATGAGCAGTTCTTC. It is translated as CASRQVERGSSYNEQFF.

The chain has TRBV7-8 and TRBJ1-2; 10 positions match TRBD1. The CDR3 has 17 residues. The V and J ends lost 2 bases and 4 bases, in that order; junction bases with no gene match: 10. Looked up from germline, CDR1 is SGHVS and CDR2 is FQNEAQ. The chain's CDR3 is CASSLPLRDRGFYGYTF. CDR3 nucleotides: TGTGCCAGCAGCTTACCCCTGCGGGACAGGGGATTCTATGGCTACACCTTC. The full variable domain, with the rest looked up from reference TRBV7-8 and TRBJ1-2, is GAGVSQSPRYKVAKRGQDVALRCDPISGHVSLFWYQQALGQGPEFLTYFQNEAQLDKSGLPSDRFFAERPEGSVSTLKIQRTQQEDSAVYLCASSLPLRDRGFYGYTFGSGTRLTVV.

This sequence joins TRBV29-1 and TRBJ1-1; no clear D. CDR3 length: 12 residues. Germline assignment: CDR1 SQVTM and CDR2 ANQGSEA. V was pared by 6 bases and J by 0 bases, with 8 bases between. CDR3 loop: CSVHRVNTEAFF. The CDR3 nucleotides are TGCAGCGTCCACCGAGTGAACACTGAAGCTTTCTTT.

The V call is TRBV10-3, the J call TRBJ2-1; TRBD2 matches 15 bases. Germline V gene data show CDR1 as ENHRY and CDR2 as SYGVKD. V was clipped by 6 bases and J by 8 bases; unmatched bases: 5. The CDR3 has 15 residues. CDR3 in amino acids: CAISERTSGRDEQFF. CDR3 nucleotides: TGTGCCATCAGCGAGAGGACTAGCGGGAGGGATGAGCAGTTCTTC.

The chain employs TRBV11-3 and TRBJ1-2; TRBD1 matches 11 bases. Germline V gives CDR1 SGHNT, CDR2 YENEEA. CDR3 length: 14 amino acids. Trimming took 5 bases from V and 6 from J; bases not matched to a gene: 5. The CDR3 reads CASSADRGQDGYTF. CDR3 sequence (DNA): TGTGCCAGCAGCGCGGACAGGGGGCAAGATGGCTACACCTTC.

The V call is TRBV6-6, the J call TRBJ2-4, with D possibly being TRBD2 (6 bases). Germline V gene data show CDR1 as MNHNY and CDR2 as SVGAGI (reference sequence). Trimming shortened V by 6 bases and J by 6 bases, and 9 bases separated the two germline ends. This CDR3 has 12 residues. CDR3 in amino acids: CASSEGGNIQYF. In DNA form, the CDR3 reads TGTGCCAGCAGCGAGGGAGGAAACATTCAGTACTTC.

This chain connects TRBV5-1 to TRBJ2-1; 9 bases line up with TRBD2. The CDR3 is made up of 16 amino acids. V shed 0 bases and J 3 bases; nucleotides not matched to a gene: 4. Germline V gives CDR1 SGHRS, CDR2 YFSETQ. In nucleotides, the CDR3 is TGCGCCAGCAGCTTGGGTCTAGCGGGACTCTACAATGAGCAGTTCTTC. It codes for CASSLGLAGLYNEQFF.